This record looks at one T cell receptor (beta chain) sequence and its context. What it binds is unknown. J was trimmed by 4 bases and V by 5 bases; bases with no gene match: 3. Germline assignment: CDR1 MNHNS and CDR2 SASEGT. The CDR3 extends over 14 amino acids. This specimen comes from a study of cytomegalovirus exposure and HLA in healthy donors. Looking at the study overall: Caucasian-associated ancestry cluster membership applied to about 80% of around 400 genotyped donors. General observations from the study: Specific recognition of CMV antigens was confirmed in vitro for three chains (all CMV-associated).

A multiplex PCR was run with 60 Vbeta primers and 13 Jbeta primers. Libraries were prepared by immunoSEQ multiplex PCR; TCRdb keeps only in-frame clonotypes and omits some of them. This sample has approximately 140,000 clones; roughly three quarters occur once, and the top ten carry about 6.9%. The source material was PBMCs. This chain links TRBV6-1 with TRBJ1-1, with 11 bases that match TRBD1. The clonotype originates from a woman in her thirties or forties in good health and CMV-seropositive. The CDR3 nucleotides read TGTGCCAGCAGTCTAGGGACAGGGGGCACTGAAGCTTTCTTT. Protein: CASSLGTGGTEAFF.